This TCR beta chain derives from a study of cytomegalovirus exposure and HLA in healthy donors. This clone has just a few counts. Its target is not known. The CDR3 totals 14 residues. CDR1 SGHNT and CDR2 YYREEE come from the germline V gene (reference sequence). The V gene end was trimmed by 5 bases and the J gene end by 8 bases; junction bases not matched to a gene: 4. Study-level findings and limits: Subsequent analysis found a tendency for first-cohort TCR clusters to co-occur within the approximately 130 validation repertoires.

Sequencing used immunoSEQ multiplex PCR; TCRdb keeps in-frame clones, though not all of them. The table includes roughly 140,000 clones, roughly 88% detected once. The sample comprised PBMCs. The origin of this receptor is a woman aged 18-29 years in good health and CMV-seropositive. The rearrangement uses TRBV5-4 and TRBJ1-6, with 10 bases aligning to TRBD1. Here the CDR3 reads CASRSGTGDSPLHF. The CDR3 region has the DNA TGTGCCAGCAGGTCCGGGACAGGGGATTCACCCCTCCACTTT.